The 3 T cell receptor beta chains below all came from one sample that was sequenced in a study of T cell repertoires in cytomegalovirus infection. TCRdb processed the reads anew with MiXCR; each CDR3 protein has one entry. The sample comprises under 450,000 distinct CDR3 sequences, around a third of which are singletons, and approximately 15% rests with the top ten. These TCRs are of unknown antigen specificity. Sequenced material: cultured PBMCs, taken from culture after CMV antigen stimulation. The receptors were sampled from a human donor in good health (CMV status not recorded). Some clones in this sample may be carry-over from other donors' samples.

The sample holds a few counts of this clonotype. The V call is TRBV6-2 or TRBV6-3, the J call TRBJ2-5; 10 bases are a match to TRBD2. V dropped 8 bases and J dropped 1; count of bases not matched to a gene: 4. The length of the CDR3 is 14 residues. From germline, CDR1 is MNHEY and CDR2 SVGEGT. The CDR3 DNA reads TGTGCCAGCTCTAAGCGGGAGGGCCAAGAGACCCAGTACTTC. Its protein is CASSKREGQETQYF.

This clonotype showed up just a few times. The chain uses TRBV7-2 and TRBJ2-1, with 12 positions matching TRBD2. V lost 5 bases and J lost 6; bases outside the gene matches: 17. The CDR3 covers 19 residues. Germline V CDR1 and CDR2: SGHTA, FQGNSA. The chain's CDR3 is CASSPMSYKTSGRINEQFF. The CDR3 DNA reads TGTGCCAGCAGCCCTATGTCCTACAAGACTAGCGGGAGAATCAATGAGCAGTTCTTC.

This chain links TRBV7-2 with TRBJ2-3; D ambiguous. V lost 5 bases to trimming and J lost 4 bases, with 10 bases between them. CDR3 length equals 13 residues. Per the germline V gene, CDR1 is SGHTA and CDR2 is FQGNSA. Written as DNA, the CDR3 is TGTGCCAGCAGCCCATACGTCCCAGATACGCAGTATTTT. Encoded protein: CASSPYVPDTQYF.